This TCR beta chain was sequenced in a study of blood T cell repertoires in COVID-19. Study-level information: Sources were T cells, B-cell-depleted T cells, or PBMCs; the material itself was cDNA or gDNA.

V dropped 2 bases and J dropped 6 bases, with 16 bases sitting between them. CDR1 and CDR2 (germline): MGHRA, YSYEKL. The CDR3 is 15 amino acids. Residents of about two dozen US areas, aged about 18 to 95 years, made up the participants. Which cohort a participant joined came from the clinical history participants gave. A COVID-19 case had been met by exposed participants during the 2 weeks before study entry. Data came from immunoSEQ multiplex PCR; TCRdb stores just in-frame clones and leaves some out. The sample has some 180,000 clones, around 84% seen once. This clone has a single count. Input material: PBMCs or T cells enriched from blood (not recorded which). The chain links TRBV4-1 to TRBJ1-2, with D possibly matching TRBD1 (6 bases). This clonotype was obtained from a young woman who had been exposed to COVID-19. The CDR3: CASSQWGGSTDGYTF. The CDR3 DNA sequence: TGCGCCAGCAGCCAATGGGGGGGCAGTACGGATGGCTACACCTTC.